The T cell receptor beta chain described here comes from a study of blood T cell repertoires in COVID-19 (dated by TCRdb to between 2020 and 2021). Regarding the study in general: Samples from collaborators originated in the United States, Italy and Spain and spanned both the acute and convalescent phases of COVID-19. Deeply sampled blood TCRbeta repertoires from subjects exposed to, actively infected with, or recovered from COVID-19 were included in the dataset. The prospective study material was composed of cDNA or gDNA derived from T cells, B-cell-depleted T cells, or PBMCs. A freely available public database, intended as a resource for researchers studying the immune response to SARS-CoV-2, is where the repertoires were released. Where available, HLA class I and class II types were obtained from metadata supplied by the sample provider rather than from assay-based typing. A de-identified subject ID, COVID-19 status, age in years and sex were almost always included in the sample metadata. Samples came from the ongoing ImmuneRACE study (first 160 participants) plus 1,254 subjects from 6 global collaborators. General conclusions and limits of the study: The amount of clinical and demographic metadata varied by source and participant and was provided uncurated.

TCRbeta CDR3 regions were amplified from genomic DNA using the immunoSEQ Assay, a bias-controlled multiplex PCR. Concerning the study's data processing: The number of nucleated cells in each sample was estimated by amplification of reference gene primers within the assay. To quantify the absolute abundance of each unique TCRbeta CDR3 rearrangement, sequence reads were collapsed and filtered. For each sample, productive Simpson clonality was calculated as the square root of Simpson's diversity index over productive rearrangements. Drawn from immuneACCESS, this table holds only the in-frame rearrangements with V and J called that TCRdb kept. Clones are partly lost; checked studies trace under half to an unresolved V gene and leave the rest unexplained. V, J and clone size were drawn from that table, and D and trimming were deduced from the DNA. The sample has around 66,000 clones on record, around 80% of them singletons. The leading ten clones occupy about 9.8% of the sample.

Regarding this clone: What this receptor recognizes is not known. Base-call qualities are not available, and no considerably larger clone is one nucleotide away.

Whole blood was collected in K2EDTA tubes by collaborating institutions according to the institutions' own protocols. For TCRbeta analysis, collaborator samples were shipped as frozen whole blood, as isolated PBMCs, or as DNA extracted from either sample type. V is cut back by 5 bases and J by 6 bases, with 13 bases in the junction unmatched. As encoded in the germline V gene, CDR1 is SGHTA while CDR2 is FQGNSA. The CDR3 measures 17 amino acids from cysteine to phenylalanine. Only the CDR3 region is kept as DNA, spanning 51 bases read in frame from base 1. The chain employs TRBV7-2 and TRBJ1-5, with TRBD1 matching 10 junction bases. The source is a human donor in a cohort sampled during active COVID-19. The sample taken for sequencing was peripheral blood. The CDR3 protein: CASSLGGTGAIGQPQHF. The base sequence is TGTGCCAGCAGCCTCGGCGGGACAGGGGCCATCGGTCAGCCCCAGCATTTT.